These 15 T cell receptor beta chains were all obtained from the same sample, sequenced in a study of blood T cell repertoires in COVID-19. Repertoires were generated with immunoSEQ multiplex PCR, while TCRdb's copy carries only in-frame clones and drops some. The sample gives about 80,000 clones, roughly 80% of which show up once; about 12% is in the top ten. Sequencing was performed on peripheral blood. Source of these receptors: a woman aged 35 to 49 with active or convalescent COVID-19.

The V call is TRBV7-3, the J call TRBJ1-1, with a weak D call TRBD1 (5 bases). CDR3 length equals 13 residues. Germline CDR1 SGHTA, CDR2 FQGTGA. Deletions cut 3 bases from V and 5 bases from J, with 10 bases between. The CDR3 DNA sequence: TGTGCCAGCAGCTTCCTCAGGGCGACTGAAGCTTTCTTT. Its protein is CASSFLRATEAFF.

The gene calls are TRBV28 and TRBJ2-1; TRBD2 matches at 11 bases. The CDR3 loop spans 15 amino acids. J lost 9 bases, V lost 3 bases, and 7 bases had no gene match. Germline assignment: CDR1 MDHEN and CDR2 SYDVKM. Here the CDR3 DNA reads TGTGCCAGCAGTTTCGTAGGGACTAGCGGTGTTGAGCAGTTCTTC. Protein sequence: CASSFVGTSGVEQFF.

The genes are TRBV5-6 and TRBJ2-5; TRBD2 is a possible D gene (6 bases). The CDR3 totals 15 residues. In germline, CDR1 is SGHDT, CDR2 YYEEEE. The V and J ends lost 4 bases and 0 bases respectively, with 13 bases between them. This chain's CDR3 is CASSGTGLNQETQYF. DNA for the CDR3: TGTGCCAGCAGCGGGACGGGACTCAACCAAGAGACCCAGTACTTC.

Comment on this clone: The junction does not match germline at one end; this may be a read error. The CDR3, as DNA: TGTGCCACCAGTTTATCAGCGGGAGGGATGAATGAGCAGTTCTTC. This sequence encodes CATSLSAGGMNEQFF. This chain links TRBV28 with TRBJ2-1, with 10 bases identical to TRBD2. Germline values: CDR1 MDHEN, CDR2 SYDVKM. The CDR3 is 15 amino acids.

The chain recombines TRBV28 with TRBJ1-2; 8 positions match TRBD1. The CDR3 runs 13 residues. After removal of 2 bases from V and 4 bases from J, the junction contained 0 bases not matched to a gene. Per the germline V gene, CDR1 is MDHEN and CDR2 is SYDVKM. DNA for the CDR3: TGTGCCAGCAGTTTAGGACAGGGCTATGGCTACACCTTC. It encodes CASSLGQGYGYTF.

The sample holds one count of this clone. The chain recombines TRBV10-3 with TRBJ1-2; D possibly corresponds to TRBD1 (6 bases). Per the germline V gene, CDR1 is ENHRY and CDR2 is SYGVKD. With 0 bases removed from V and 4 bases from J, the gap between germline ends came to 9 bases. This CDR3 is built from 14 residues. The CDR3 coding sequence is TGTGCCATCAGTGAGTCTGGACAGCTCTATGGCTACACCTTC. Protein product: CAISESGQLYGYTF.

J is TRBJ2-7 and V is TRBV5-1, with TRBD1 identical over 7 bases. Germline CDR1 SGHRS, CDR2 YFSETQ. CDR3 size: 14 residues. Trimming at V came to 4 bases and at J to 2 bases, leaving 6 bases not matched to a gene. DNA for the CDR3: TGCGCCAGCAGCCCAACAGGGGCTCCCTACGAGCAGTACTTC. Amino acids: CASSPTGAPYEQYF. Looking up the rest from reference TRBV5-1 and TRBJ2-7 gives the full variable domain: KAGVTQTPRYLIKTRGQQVTLSCSPISGHRSVSWYQQTPGQGLQFLFEYFSETQRNKGNFPGRFSGRQFSNSRSEMNVSTLELGDSALYLCASSPTGAPYEQYFGPGTRLTVT.

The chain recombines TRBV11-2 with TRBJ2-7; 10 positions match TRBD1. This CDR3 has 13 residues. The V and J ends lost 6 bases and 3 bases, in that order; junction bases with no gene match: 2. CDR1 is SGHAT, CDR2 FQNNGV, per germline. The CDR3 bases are TGTGCCAGCAGTTGGACAGGGGGCTACGAGCAGTACTTC. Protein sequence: CASSWTGGYEQYF.

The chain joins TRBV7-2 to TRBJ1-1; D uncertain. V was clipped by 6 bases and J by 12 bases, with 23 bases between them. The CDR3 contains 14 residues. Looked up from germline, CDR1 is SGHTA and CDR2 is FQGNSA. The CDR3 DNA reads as TGTGCCAGCAGGCAAGGTCGTGAGGCAGCCGCAACTTTCTTT. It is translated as CASRQGREAAATFF.

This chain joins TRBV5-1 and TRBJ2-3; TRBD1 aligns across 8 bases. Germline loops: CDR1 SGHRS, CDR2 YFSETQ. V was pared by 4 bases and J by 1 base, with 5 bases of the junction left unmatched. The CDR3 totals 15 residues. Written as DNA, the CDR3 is TGCGCCAGCAGCCGGGGGACAGGACGCACAGATACGCAGTATTTT. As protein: CASSRGTGRTDTQYF.

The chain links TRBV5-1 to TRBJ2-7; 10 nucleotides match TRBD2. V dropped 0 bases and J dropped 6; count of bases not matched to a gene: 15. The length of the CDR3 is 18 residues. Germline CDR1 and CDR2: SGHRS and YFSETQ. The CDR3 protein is CASSLAVGGLAGVSEQYF. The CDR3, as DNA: TGCGCCAGCAGCTTGGCTGTAGGTGGTCTAGCGGGAGTCTCCGAGCAGTACTTC.

The CDR3 region is CASSPAYMTFLDSPLHF. The DNA of the CDR3 is TGTGCCAGCAGTCCGGCCTATATGACATTTCTCGATTCACCCCTCCACTTT. The genes are TRBV27 and TRBJ1-6; D gene uncertain. V was clipped by 5 bases and J by 8 bases, with 22 bases between them. Germline CDR1 MNHEY, CDR2 SMNVEV (reference sequence). The CDR3 covers 17 residues.

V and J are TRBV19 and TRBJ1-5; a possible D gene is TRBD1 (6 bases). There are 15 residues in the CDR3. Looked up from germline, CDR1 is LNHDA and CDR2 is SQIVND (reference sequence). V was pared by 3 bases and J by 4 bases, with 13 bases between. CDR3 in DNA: TGTGCCAGTAGTATGGAACAGGGACGGAATCAGCCCCAGCATTTT. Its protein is CASSMEQGRNQPQHF. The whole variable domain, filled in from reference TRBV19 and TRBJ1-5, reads DGGITQSPKYLFRKEGQNVTLSCEQNLNHDAMYWYRQDPGQGLRLIYYSQIVNDFQKGDIAEGYSVSREKKESFPLTVTSAQKNPTAFYLCASSMEQGRNQPQHFGDGTRLSIL.

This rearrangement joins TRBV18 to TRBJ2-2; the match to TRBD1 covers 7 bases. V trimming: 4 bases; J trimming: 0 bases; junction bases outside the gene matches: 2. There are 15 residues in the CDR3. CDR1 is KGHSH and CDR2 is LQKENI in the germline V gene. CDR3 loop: CASSRDRSNTGELFF. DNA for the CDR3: TGTGCCAGCTCACGGGACAGATCGAACACCGGGGAGCTGTTTTTT. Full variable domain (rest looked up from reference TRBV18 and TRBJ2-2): NAGVMQNPRHLVRRRGQEARLRCSPMKGHSHVYWYRQLPEEGLKFMVYLQKENIIDESGMPKERFSAEFPKEGPSILRIQQVVRGDSAAYFCASSRDRSNTGELFFGEGSRLTVL.

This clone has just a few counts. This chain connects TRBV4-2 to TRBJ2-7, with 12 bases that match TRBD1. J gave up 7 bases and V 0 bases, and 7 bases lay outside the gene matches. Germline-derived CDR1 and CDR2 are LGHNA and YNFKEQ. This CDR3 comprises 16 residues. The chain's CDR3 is CASSQEPGQGAGEQYF. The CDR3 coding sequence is TGTGCCAGCAGCCAAGAGCCGGGACAGGGGGCGGGAGAGCAGTACTTC.